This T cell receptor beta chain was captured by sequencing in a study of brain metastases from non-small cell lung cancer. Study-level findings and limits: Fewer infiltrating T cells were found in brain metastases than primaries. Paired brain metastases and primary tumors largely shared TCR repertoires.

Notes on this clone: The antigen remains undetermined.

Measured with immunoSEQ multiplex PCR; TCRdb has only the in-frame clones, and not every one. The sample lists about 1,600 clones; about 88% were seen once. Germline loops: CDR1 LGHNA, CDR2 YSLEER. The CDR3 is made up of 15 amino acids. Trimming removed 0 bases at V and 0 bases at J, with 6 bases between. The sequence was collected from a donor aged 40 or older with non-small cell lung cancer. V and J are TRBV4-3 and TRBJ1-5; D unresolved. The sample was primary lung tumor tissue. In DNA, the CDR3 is TGCGCCAGCAGCCAAGAGCTCCATAGCAATCAGCCCCAGCATTTT. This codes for CASSQELHSNQPQHF.